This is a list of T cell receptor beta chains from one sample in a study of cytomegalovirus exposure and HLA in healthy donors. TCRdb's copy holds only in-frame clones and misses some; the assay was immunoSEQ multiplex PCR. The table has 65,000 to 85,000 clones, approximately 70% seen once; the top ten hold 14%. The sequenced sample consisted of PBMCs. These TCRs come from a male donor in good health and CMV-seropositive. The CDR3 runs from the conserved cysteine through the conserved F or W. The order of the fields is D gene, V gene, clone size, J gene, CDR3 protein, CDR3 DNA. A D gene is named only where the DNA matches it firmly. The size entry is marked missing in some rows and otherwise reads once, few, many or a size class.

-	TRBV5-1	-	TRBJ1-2	CASSLGHPNYGYTF	TGCGCCAGCAGCTTGGGGCACCCCAACTATGGCTACACCTTC
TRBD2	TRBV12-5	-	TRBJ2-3	CASGLPGLGSGNTQYF	TGTGCTAGTGGTTTACCGGGACTAGGCAGCGGAAATACGCAGTATTTT
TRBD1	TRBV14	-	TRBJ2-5	CASSKNRGQETQYF	TGTGCCAGCAGCAAAAACAGGGGACAAGAGACCCAGTACTTC
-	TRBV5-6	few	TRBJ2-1	CASSLTVTIQNEQFF	TGTGCCAGCAGCTTGACGGTGACTATTCAGAATGAGCAGTTCTTC
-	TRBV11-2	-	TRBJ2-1	CASSLDESNAEQFF	TGTGCCAGCAGCTTAGATGAGTCGAACGCTGAGCAGTTCTTC
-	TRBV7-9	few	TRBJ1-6	CASSLSHNSPLHF	TGTGCCAGCAGCTTGAGCCACAATTCACCCCTCCACTTT
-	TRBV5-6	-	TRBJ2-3	CASSEQGRRHTDTQYF	TGTGCCAGCAGCGAACAGGGCAGGCGACACACAGATACGCAGTATTTT
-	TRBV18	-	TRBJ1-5	CASSPLEGGYGNQPQHF	TGTGCCAGCTCACCACTCGAGGGAGGATATGGCAATCAGCCCCAGCATTTT
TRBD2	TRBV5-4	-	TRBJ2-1	CASSGGVGLEQFF	TGTGCCAGCAGCGGAGGGGTGGGACTAGAGCAGTTCTTC
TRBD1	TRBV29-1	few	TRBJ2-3	CSVVGGVSDTQYF	TGCAGCGTTGTAGGGGGCGTATCAGATACGCAGTATTTT
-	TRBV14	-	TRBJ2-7	CASSQVAGVSYEQYF	TGTGCCAGCAGCCAAGTAGCAGGGGTCTCCTACGAGCAGTACTTC
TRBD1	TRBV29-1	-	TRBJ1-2	CSVGGQGELGYTF	TGCAGCGTTGGGGGACAGGGGGAGTTGGGCTACACCTTC
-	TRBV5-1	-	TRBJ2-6	CASSLVGDIISGANVLTF	TGCGCCAGCAGCTTGGTGGGGGACATCATCTCTGGGGCCAACGTCCTGACTTTC
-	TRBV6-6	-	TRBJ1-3	CASSYRQSNGNTIYF	TGTGCCAGCAGTTATAGACAGTCCAACGGAAACACCATATATTTT
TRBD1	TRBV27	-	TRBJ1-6	CASSPLRQGMGNSPLHF	TGTGCCAGCAGTCCGCTACGACAGGGGATGGGCAATTCACCCCTCCACTTT
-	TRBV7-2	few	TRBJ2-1	CASSSVSYNEQFF	TGTGCCAGCAGTTCAGTCAGCTACAATGAGCAGTTCTTC
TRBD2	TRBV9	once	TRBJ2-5	CASSVGGGFQETQYF	TGTGCCAGCAGCGTTGGGGGGGGGTTCCAAGAGACCCAGTACTTC
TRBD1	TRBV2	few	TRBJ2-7	CASSDGTGGAYEQYF	TGTGCCAGCAGTGATGGGACAGGGGGCGCCTACGAGCAGTACTTC
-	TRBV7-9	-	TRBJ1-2	CASSPGATTNYGYTF	TGTGCCAGCAGCCCAGGGGCGACTACTAACTATGGCTACACCTTC
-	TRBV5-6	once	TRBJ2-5	CASSLDTGETQYF	TGTGCCAGCAGCTTGGATACTGGAGAGACCCAGTACTTC
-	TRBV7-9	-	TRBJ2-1	CSSSLVPAPRNEQFF	TGTTCCAGCAGCTTAGTCCCCGCCCCGCGCAATGAGCAGTTCTTC
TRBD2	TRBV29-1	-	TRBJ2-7	CSATWGGEQYF	TGCAGCGCAACCTGGGGGGGCGAGCAGTACTTC
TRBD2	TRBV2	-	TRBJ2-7	CASSESSLAGVEQYF	TGTGCCAGCAGTGAATCTAGCCTAGCGGGAGTCGAGCAGTACTTC
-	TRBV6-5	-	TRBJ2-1	CASGLLGANEQFF	TGTGCCAGCGGTCTCTTGGGGGCAAATGAGCAGTTCTTC